Listed below are T cell receptor beta chains from one sample, sequenced in a study of regulatory T cells in long-lasting Graves disease. One entry per CDR3 protein, called by TCRdb with MiXCR from the multiplex PCR reads. The repertoire holds roughly 400,000 distinct CDR3 sequences, with 15% to 20% as singletons. The same data also contributed to another study, on T cells in Graves' hyperthyroidism and ophthalmopathy.

The sequencing used peripheral blood mononuclear cells (PBMCs), collected at new diagnosis, from a patient treated with antithyroid drugs. The receptors derive from a woman between 18 and 30 years old with Graves disease. CDR3s include the opening cysteine and the closing phenylalanine or tryptophan. A D gene is named only where the DNA matches it firmly. Not all rows give a size; the values are once, few, many and, for expanded clones, a class.

clone size: NA; J gene: TRBJ1-5; D gene: NA; V gene: TRBV20-1; CDR3 DNA: TGCAGTGCTAGAGGACGGGCTAGCAATCAGCCCCAGCATTTT; CDR3 protein: CSARGRASNQPQHF
clone size: NA; J gene: TRBJ2-5; D gene: TRBD2; V gene: TRBV10-2; CDR3 DNA: TGCGCCAGCAGTGAGGGGGCGGGGGGGGCGGCCGAGACCCAGTACTTC; CDR3 protein: CASSEGAGGAAETQYF
clone size: many; J gene: TRBJ2-1; D gene: NA; V gene: TRBV27; CDR3 DNA: TGTGCCAGCAGAGGAACCGGGACAAACTTGTACAATGAGCAGTTCTTC; CDR3 protein: CASRGTGTNLYNEQFF
clone size: many; J gene: TRBJ2-3; D gene: NA; V gene: TRBV2; CDR3 DNA: TGTGCCAGCAGTGTCGCCGGAACGCAGTATTTT; CDR3 protein: CASSVAGTQYF
clone size: few; J gene: TRBJ2-1; D gene: TRBD1; V gene: TRBV6-1; CDR3 DNA: TGTGCCAGCAGGCCAAGACAGGGACCCTACAATGAGCAGTTCTTC; CDR3 protein: CASRPRQGPYNEQFF
clone size: many; J gene: TRBJ2-1; D gene: TRBD2; V gene: TRBV28; CDR3 DNA: TGTGCCAGCACACTAGCGGGAGTCAATGAGCAGTTCTTC; CDR3 protein: CASTLAGVNEQFF
clone size: NA; J gene: TRBJ2-2; D gene: NA; V gene: TRBV7-9; CDR3 DNA: TGTGCCAGCAGCTTAACTGAAGACACCGGGGAGCTGTTTTTT; CDR3 protein: CASSLTEDTGELFF
clone size: NA; J gene: TRBJ2-7; D gene: NA; V gene: TRBV7-2; CDR3 DNA: TGTGCCAGCAGCTTATTCCGGGGGCGGTACGAGCAGTACTTC; CDR3 protein: CASSLFRGRYEQYF
clone size: few; J gene: TRBJ2-6; D gene: NA; V gene: TRBV7-7; CDR3 DNA: TGTGCTAGCAGAAGATCCTCTGGGGCCAACGTCCTGACTTTC; CDR3 protein: CASRRSSGANVLTF
clone size: NA; J gene: TRBJ1-1; D gene: TRBD1; V gene: TRBV5-5; CDR3 DNA: TGTGCCAGCAGCTTGTTAGGGGGCTCGGTTGAAGCTTTCTTT; CDR3 protein: CASSLLGGSVEAFF
clone size: many; J gene: TRBJ2-7; D gene: NA; V gene: TRBV20-1; CDR3 DNA: TGCAGTGCTAGAGATACGAGGCTCCCTTACGAGCAGTACTTC; CDR3 protein: CSARDTRLPYEQYF
clone size: many; J gene: TRBJ2-3; D gene: TRBD2; V gene: TRBV6-1; CDR3 DNA: TGTGCCAGCAGTGCGAGCGGGAGTTGGAGCACAGATACGCAGTATTTT; CDR3 protein: CASSASGSWSTDTQYF
clone size: many; J gene: TRBJ2-5; D gene: NA; V gene: TRBV10-3; CDR3 DNA: TGTGCCACGCAGAAAGGTCGAGGGGTTACGGGACTGGCGTACCAAGAGACCCAGTACTTC; CDR3 protein: CATQKGRGVTGLAYQETQYF
clone size: few; J gene: TRBJ2-7; D gene: NA; V gene: TRBV7-2; CDR3 DNA: TGTGCCAGCAGTAATACCCTCGCGCGGTCGGCCTACGAGCAGTACTTC; CDR3 protein: CASSNTLARSAYEQYF
clone size: few; J gene: TRBJ2-7; D gene: NA; V gene: TRBV5-1; CDR3 DNA: TGCGCCAGCAAAGCGGGTGGCTACGAGCAGTACTTC; CDR3 protein: CASKAGGYEQYF
clone size: many; J gene: TRBJ1-1; D gene: NA; V gene: TRBV6-5; CDR3 DNA: TGTGCCAGCAGTTATGGCGAGCTGAACACTGAAGCTTTCTTT; CDR3 protein: CASSYGELNTEAFF
clone size: few; J gene: TRBJ2-7; D gene: NA; V gene: TRBV5-1; CDR3 DNA: TGCGCCAGCAGCTTGGGATGGGGTTGGGAGCAGTACTTC; CDR3 protein: CASSLGWGWEQYF
clone size: few; J gene: TRBJ1-1; D gene: NA; V gene: TRBV28; CDR3 DNA: TGTGCCATCCGGGGGATCACTGAAGCTTTCTTT; CDR3 protein: CAIRGITEAFF
clone size: few; J gene: TRBJ2-7; D gene: NA; V gene: TRBV19; CDR3 DNA: TGTGCCAGTAGTCCCCGGGACCCCCGAACCTACGAGCAGTACTTC; CDR3 protein: CASSPRDPRTYEQYF
clone size: NA; J gene: TRBJ2-7; D gene: NA; V gene: TRBV13; CDR3 DNA: TGTGCCAGCAGCTTTGGTTCCTCCGAGTACGAGCAGTACTTC; CDR3 protein: CASSFGSSEYEQYF
clone size: NA; J gene: TRBJ2-1; D gene: TRBD2; V gene: TRBV12-3/TRBV12-4; CDR3 DNA: TGTGCCAGCAGTTTACAGCGGGAGGTGAATGAGCAGTTCTTC; CDR3 protein: CASSLQREVNEQFF
clone size: NA; J gene: TRBJ1-1; D gene: NA; V gene: TRBV30; CDR3 DNA: TGTGCCTGGAGTACAACCACCGGGACGGGAATTACTGAAGCTTTCTTT; CDR3 protein: CAWSTTTGTGITEAFF
clone size: NA; J gene: TRBJ1-5; D gene: NA; V gene: TRBV10-1; CDR3 DNA: TGCGCCAGCAGTGAATCTCCCGGGGGGGATCAGCCCCAGCATTTT; CDR3 protein: CASSESPGGDQPQHF
clone size: many; J gene: TRBJ2-5; D gene: NA; V gene: TRBV7-7; CDR3 DNA: TGTGCTAGCAGCTCTCCGGGACGGCAAGAGACCCAGTACTTC; CDR3 protein: CASSSPGRQETQYF
clone size: NA; J gene: TRBJ2-7; D gene: TRBD2; V gene: TRBV2; CDR3 DNA: TGTGCCAGCTGGACTAGAGGGACCTGGGAGCAGTACTTC; CDR3 protein: CASWTRGTWEQYF
clone size: NA; J gene: TRBJ1-5; D gene: TRBD1; V gene: TRBV6-2/TRBV6-3; CDR3 DNA: TGTGCCAGCAGTTACGGACAGGGGGCTGAGCAGCCCCAGCATTTT; CDR3 protein: CASSYGQGAEQPQHF
clone size: many; J gene: TRBJ2-1; D gene: NA; V gene: TRBV12-3/TRBV12-4; CDR3 DNA: TGTGCCAGCAGTTTTGGACCACACAATGAGCAGTTCTTC; CDR3 protein: CASSFGPHNEQFF
clone size: NA; J gene: TRBJ2-2; D gene: NA; V gene: TRBV12-3/TRBV12-4; CDR3 DNA: TGTGCCAGCAGGCCACTAGCATCATCCGGGGAGCTGTTTTTT; CDR3 protein: CASRPLASSGELFF
clone size: many; J gene: TRBJ1-5; D gene: NA; V gene: TRBV16; CDR3 DNA: TGTGCCAGCAGCCAAGACAATAGCAATCAGCCCCAGCATTTT; CDR3 protein: CASSQDNSNQPQHF
clone size: NA; J gene: TRBJ2-1; D gene: TRBD1; V gene: TRBV11-2; CDR3 DNA: TGTGCCAGCAGCCCCAGACAGGGGGGGCAACTGGAGCAGTTCTTC; CDR3 protein: CASSPRQGGQLEQFF
clone size: NA; J gene: TRBJ2-3; D gene: TRBD2; V gene: TRBV6-5; CDR3 DNA: TGTGCCAGCAGTTACTCATGGCCCGCGGGAGGCACCACAGATACGCAGTATTTT; CDR3 protein: CASSYSWPAGGTTDTQYF
clone size: few; J gene: TRBJ2-1; D gene: NA; V gene: TRBV3-1; CDR3 DNA: TGTGCCAGCAGCCAAGATTTAGAAGCGGTTCAGTACAATGAGCAGTTCTTC; CDR3 protein: CASSQDLEAVQYNEQFF
clone size: NA; J gene: TRBJ2-1; D gene: NA; V gene: TRBV12-3/TRBV12-4; CDR3 DNA: TGTGCCAGCTCACCATCCGGCGGGGCTCCCTACAATGAGCAGTTCTTC; CDR3 protein: CASSPSGGAPYNEQFF
clone size: NA; J gene: TRBJ2-3; D gene: TRBD2; V gene: TRBV12-3/TRBV12-4; CDR3 DNA: TGTGCCAGCAGTTTAGGGCTCCGGGAGGCAGATACGCAGTATTTT; CDR3 protein: CASSLGLREADTQYF
clone size: few; J gene: TRBJ2-7; D gene: NA; V gene: TRBV6-1; CDR3 DNA: TGTGCCAGCAGCCCACAACAGGTATCCTACGAGCAGTACTTC; CDR3 protein: CASSPQQVSYEQYF
clone size: many; J gene: TRBJ2-1; D gene: TRBD2; V gene: TRBV28; CDR3 DNA: TGTGCCAGTGTCAGCGGGAGCGTTTCTAGTGAGCAGTTCTTC; CDR3 protein: CASVSGSVSSEQFF
clone size: once; J gene: TRBJ1-2; D gene: NA; V gene: TRBV2; CDR3 DNA: TGTGCCAGCAGTGCCGCCCCCCGACACTATGGCTATACCTTC; CDR3 protein: CASSAAPRHYGYTF
clone size: many; J gene: TRBJ2-3; D gene: NA; V gene: TRBV2; CDR3 DNA: TGTGCTGGCGGGGACTCCACAGATACGCAGTATTTT; CDR3 protein: CAGGDSTDTQYF
clone size: NA; J gene: TRBJ2-1; D gene: NA; V gene: TRBV12-3/TRBV12-4; CDR3 DNA: TGTGCCAGCAGTGAAACCGTGGACGAGCAGTTCTTC; CDR3 protein: CASSETVDEQFF
clone size: many; J gene: TRBJ1-4; D gene: NA; V gene: TRBV11-2; CDR3 DNA: TGTGCCAGCAGCTTAACGATGCTCGGGGATGAAAAACTGTTTTTT; CDR3 protein: CASSLTMLGDEKLFF
clone size: many; J gene: TRBJ2-5; D gene: TRBD2; V gene: TRBV3-1; CDR3 DNA: TGTGCCAGCAGCCAAGATCAGAGGACTAGCGGGAGAGAGACCCAGTACTTC; CDR3 protein: CASSQDQRTSGRETQYF
clone size: NA; J gene: TRBJ2-2; D gene: NA; V gene: TRBV9; CDR3 DNA: TGTGCCAGCAGCGTAGCCCAGGGCACCGGGGAGCTGTTTTTT; CDR3 protein: CASSVAQGTGELFF
clone size: many; J gene: TRBJ1-1; D gene: NA; V gene: TRBV6-1; CDR3 DNA: TGTGCCAGCATCGGCGAGGAGGACACTGAAGCTTTCTTT; CDR3 protein: CASIGEEDTEAFF
clone size: many; J gene: TRBJ1-1; D gene: NA; V gene: TRBV29-1; CDR3 DNA: TGCAGCGTTGAGCCCGTCCGGGGGCTGAACACTGAAGCTTTCTTT; CDR3 protein: CSVEPVRGLNTEAFF
clone size: NA; J gene: TRBJ1-3; D gene: NA; V gene: TRBV7-9; CDR3 DNA: TGTGCCAGCAGCGAAAGAAGGACGGAGTCTGGAAACACCATATATTTT; CDR3 protein: CASSERRTESGNTIYF
clone size: many; J gene: TRBJ1-1; D gene: NA; V gene: TRBV28; CDR3 DNA: TGTGCCAGCAGTCCGGGACACGGACTGGAAGCTTTCTTT; CDR3 protein: CASSPGHGLEAFF
clone size: many; J gene: TRBJ2-1; D gene: NA; V gene: TRBV11-1; CDR3 DNA: TGTGCCAGCAGCTTAGATCCGGTCTACAATGAGCAGTTCTTC; CDR3 protein: CASSLDPVYNEQFF
clone size: many; J gene: TRBJ2-1; D gene: TRBD2; V gene: TRBV28; CDR3 DNA: TGTGCCAGCAGTTCGCCCGGGTCTAGCGGGAGACTGAATGAGCAGTTCTTC; CDR3 protein: CASSSPGSSGRLNEQFF
clone size: many; J gene: TRBJ2-7; D gene: TRBD2; V gene: TRBV29-1; CDR3 DNA: TGCAGCGTGCAAACTAGCGGGAGTCGCGAGCAGTACTTC; CDR3 protein: CSVQTSGSREQYF
clone size: NA; J gene: TRBJ2-3; D gene: NA; V gene: TRBV5-4; CDR3 DNA: TGTGCCAGCCGCAAGGAAAGCACAGATACGCAGTATTTT; CDR3 protein: CASRKESTDTQYF
clone size: once; J gene: TRBJ2-5; D gene: TRBD2; V gene: TRBV7-2; CDR3 DNA: TGTGCCAGCAGCAAACGACTAGCGGGAGTTGAGACCCAGTACTTC; CDR3 protein: CASSKRLAGVETQYF